This T cell receptor beta chain was sequenced in a study of cytomegalovirus exposure and HLA in healthy donors (dated by TCRdb to 2015 to 2018). Background for the entire study: According to an earlier analysis of a few hundred of the donors, about 179 million T cells yielded 95 million to 140 million unique TCR beta sequences and 276 Gb of sequence data. Typing coverage differed by locus: A, B, C, DRB1 and DQB1 were typed in roughly 620-630 donors, DQA1 in 500 to 550, DPA1 in 600 to 610, and DPB1 in approximately 450. Along with the roughly 670-subject first cohort, a separate validation cohort of over a hundred different subjects was used. An earlier analysis of 500 to 750 of the donors applied high-throughput TCR beta sequencing to assess whether each TCR beta V gene segment acted as functional or pseudogenic. The study combined high-throughput TCR immunosequencing, statistical association of individual TCRs with disease status, and machine learning to predict cytomegalovirus infection status. All discovery cohort repertoires had been generated using a single sequencing platform. In the later analysis, no new phenotypic data were used to find candidate immune exposures; instead, reliance was placed on TCR beta sequences and their occurrence across donors. Donor age, sex, ethnicity and CMV serostatus were compiled together with the repertoire data. A later genetic analysis used genome-wide SNP genotypes for about 60% of the roughly 700 donors, treating that subset as a discovery cohort. The T cell repertoires of several hundred subjects were profiled by immunosequencing and related to cytomegalovirus serostatus. On average, roughly 240,000 unique TCR beta nucleotide sequences were sequenced per donor among 398 genotyped donors of the cohort, with roughly a sixth of those sequences being non-productive. The genetic ancestry cluster associated with self-reported Caucasian donors included 81% of the 300 to 400 genotyped donors. The aim of the study was to test whether cataloging public T cell receptors could identify signatures of past pathogen exposure. An early release covering some 640 HLA-typed donors comprised approximately 300 gigabases of sequencing data and around 80 million unique TCR sequences. Both class I and class II loci were covered by HLA typing, at four-digit resolution. About five DR-DQ haplotypes were handled as single units for association and clustering, since linkage in the cohort was strong. In a later analysis, previously published TCR beta repertoires from 666 donors were re-analyzed and high-resolution HLA genotyping was added so that TCR occurrence patterns could be studied. Study-level results and caveats: Compared with equally common non-associated chains, HLA-associated TCR beta chains in a later analysis were more clonally expanded and had lower generation probabilities. V-gene and J-gene trimming of TCR beta chains was associated with a missense DCLRE1C variant in a later genetic analysis, and the association was replicated in an independent cohort. In an earlier analysis of about 550 of the donors, most TCR beta V segments were observed in productive rearrangements about 90% or about 30% of the time, broadly matching IMGT annotations. A later analysis reported that several top co-occurrence clusters appeared linked to parvovirus B19, influenza, CMV and Epstein-Barr virus. Across donors, most TCR sequences were observed very rarely, whereas some public TCRs were present in many individuals. A cluster of highly shared sequence variants was judged likely to represent a technical artifact of the sequencing pipeline. CMV serostatus was the only immune exposure information available for the cohort. Because the 87-base-pair reads could not distinguish some IMGT-functional V segments, including TRBV6-2 and TRBV6-3, those segments were excluded. According to the authors, the approach could potentially be generalized to other disease states and immunological phenotypes. The study listed 150 to 200 TCR beta chains as associated with cytomegalovirus. A further reported finding was that TCR beta sequences accurately predicted the HLA-A and HLA-B alleles for most subjects in the first cohort. The classifier was reported to diagnose cytomegalovirus status with high specificity and sensitivity in both the original cohort and the validation cohort. In a later analysis, most CMV-associated TCR beta chains were found to appear HLA-restricted, with HLA associations seemingly driven largely by CMV exposure. Assigning TCR associations to individual alleles was difficult when HLA alleles, especially DR and DQ, strongly co-occurred. The presence/absence analyses assumed that sequencing depth was roughly uniform across donors, and that assumption may not be true. This cohort had only TCR beta chains sequenced, and the lack of alpha or paired-chain data limited which features could be detected. A later analysis associated about 16,000 TCR beta sequences with specific HLA alleles at a false discovery rate of 0.05. Because some donors lacked HLA typing at each locus, the association tests relied only on the typed subset. In a later genetic analysis, fewer N-insertions in productive TCRs were reported among donors in an Asian-associated ancestry cluster than the 666-donor mean. A few of the identified cytomegalovirus-associated TCR beta chains were confirmed in vitro to be specific for cytomegalovirus antigens. Correlated functional status among segregating V segments might reflect linkage disequilibrium, but an unknown experimental factor could not be ruled out. The earlier analysis of almost 600 of the donors excluded roughly 16 rarely observed V segments, including chromosome 9 orphons, because counts were too low. According to a later analysis, TCR association rates differed among HLA loci, with DRB1 alleles showing the most associated TCRs and HLA-C alleles showing the fewest.

For CDR1 and CDR2, the germline V gene lists SGHDT and YYEEEE. Including the terminal cysteine and phenylalanine, the CDR3 comprises 15 residues. The DNA shown is the 45-base CDR3, in frame from base 1. V is trimmed back by 4 bases and J by 7 bases, and the junction contains 6 bases that no gene match accounts for. The cohort was made up of approximately 670 healthy bone marrow donors. At the time of sampling, every cohort member was nominally healthy, though immune exposures that went unrecorded were likely present. The donor was CMV seronegative and was included in the group of several hundred seronegative cohort members. A peripheral blood sample was collected from each donor, and TCR beta sequencing was performed on peripheral blood mononuclear cells. Genomic DNA was extracted from the blood cell samples with the Qiagen DNeasy Blood Extraction Kit. Library method: the immunoSEQ multiplex PCR assay. A mixture of 60 forward primers for TCR Vbeta segments and 13 reverse primers for TCR Jbeta segments was used in the multiplex PCR. A multiplex PCR assay on genomic DNA amplified the CDR3 region of rearranged TCR beta genes. The Illumina HiSeq System was used to sequence the amplified TCR beta libraries as 87-base-pair reads. The source study handled its data this way. In a later analysis, some 80 million unique TCR beta chains were counted across the 650 to 750 repertoires, and roughly 11 million of these chains were shared by at least two donors. Raw reads were error-corrected and collapsed into unique sequences by a nearest-neighbor algorithm in which closely related sequences were merged to remove PCR and sequencing errors. Alignment of CDR3 sequences to IMGT reference sequences was used to assign V, D and J gene segments. For a sequence to be retained, a match of at least six nucleotides was required to both a V gene segment and a J gene segment. A rearrangement counted as productive if the CDR3 had no stop codons and remained in frame with V and J, and every other rearrangement counted as non-productive. CDR3 was defined by IMGT convention, running from the second conserved V-encoded cysteine to the conserved J-encoded phenylalanine. The earlier analysis of some 600 of the donors excluded sequences that lacked an unambiguous match to a single V gene segment. An earlier analysis of 500 to 700 of the donors classified V segments as functional when productive rearrangements were above 56.7% and as segregating when the standard deviation between donors was above 5%. A statistical classification framework was built for diagnosing cytomegalovirus status from the catalog of TCR beta chain sequences. In a later analysis, TCR nucleotide sequences were compared against IMGT/GENE-DB human TR gene sequences so that V and J genes could be assigned. The TCRdist pipeline was used in a later analysis to assign CDR3 sequences and most-parsimonious VDJ recombination scenarios. In a later analysis, each TCR beta chain was defined by its CDR3 amino acid sequence together with its V-gene family, and reads lacking a unique V-gene family were excluded. To address suspected cross-contamination and a sequencing artifact, a later analysis removed over 500 highly shared, low-generation-probability nucleotide sequences. In a later analysis, a clonal expansion index for each public chain was calculated from normalized within-repertoire ranks of inferred template counts. A later analysis computed generation probabilities with a VDJ recombination model fitted to out-of-frame rearrangements, and checked the results against IGoR. A later analysis scored TCR-TCR, TCR-HLA and TCR-CMV co-occurrence with hypergeometric tests, applying a repertoire-size bias correction to TCR pairs. In a later analysis, false discovery rates were estimated by permuting HLA or CMV assignments 20 times. A later analysis grouped co-occurring TCRs with DBSCAN, adding TCRdist sequence similarity when clustering within HLA-allele-positive subsets. For co-occurrence clustering, repertoires with fewer than 30,000 or more than 120,000 public chains were excluded, along with several repertoires with anomalous nucleotide sharing. TCRdb took this table from immuneACCESS and kept in-frame rearrangements with V and J called. Such tables lack part of the clones; where checked against another copy, unresolved V genes explain under half of the gap, and the rest is unexplained. The V and J calls and clone size are taken from that table; D and trimming were inferred from the DNA. This sample comprises about 140,000 clones, roughly 77% of them detected only once. The ten largest clones add up to 1.5% to 2% of the sample.

Notes on this clone: There is no known antigen for this receptor. No base-level quality is on record; no much larger clone is a single base apart.

The rearrangement combines TRBV5-6 with TRBJ2-1, with 12 bases aligning to TRBD2. Sequenced: PBMCs. This sequence was found in a woman aged 25-40 years in good health and CMV-seronegative. The nucleotides are TGTGCCAGCAGCCTCGGACTAGCGGGATATAATGAGCAGTTCTTC. Its product reads: CASSLGLAGYNEQFF.